This T cell receptor (beta chain) is from a study of T cells in Graves' hyperthyroidism and ophthalmopathy (dated by TCRdb to between 2017 and 2020). The study in broad terms: Peripheral blood was collected at initial diagnosis, before any treatment. An independent validation cohort of under 20 hyperthyroidism patients and 17 patients who later progressed to ophthalmopathy tested prospective prediction of ophthalmopathy. For training and testing, the approximately 97 patients in the discovery cohort were randomly divided in a 7:3 ratio. To identify distinguishing TCR V-J signatures, a discovery cohort of about a hundred patients was used, comprising some 45 with Graves' ophthalmopathy and around 57 with stable Graves' hyperthyroidism. After blood sampling, hyperthyroidism patients were treated with methimazole at a starting dose of 30 mg daily, and ophthalmopathy patients were treated with high-dose intravenous methylprednisolone. The paper reports TCR Vbeta CDR3 sequencing of some 140 peripheral blood samples: around 45 ophthalmopathy, fewer than 80 hyperthyroidism and around 17 progressor patients. Thyroid tissue and blood T-cell repertoires from about 6 Graves' hyperthyroidism patients were also compared in the study.

Study-wide findings and limitations: In validation, the model predicted progression to ophthalmopathy with around 71% sensitivity and about 73% specificity, a median of roughly seven months before onset. Most expanded thyroid clonotypes (frequency above 0.001) were also detected in blood, a finding suggesting that blood repertoires may reflect thyroid immune responses. No statistical method was used to set the sample size in advance, and investigators knew the group allocation. In cross-validation, a model built on a 13 V-J signature told ophthalmopathy apart from stable hyperthyroidism with under 90% sensitivity and roughly 82% specificity, and in testing the same model reached 80%/75%.

Graves' hyperthyroidism was defined as stable when no progression to ophthalmopathy occurred over 18 months of follow-up. Hyperthyroidism patients were newly diagnosed, with disease duration under 2 months, and aged 18 to 65 years. Exclusion was applied to patients with uncontrolled infections, other autoimmune diseases, pregnancy or lactation. Diagnoses were established on the basis of clinical symptoms, serum thyroxine and TRAb, thyroid ultrasound, and orbital computed tomography. PBMCs were separated from roughly 10 ml of fresh peripheral blood using Ficoll-Paque density gradient centrifugation. Total RNA was extracted with Trizol reagent, and quality was checked on an Agilent 2100 Bioanalyzer. The TCR beta CDR3 regions were amplified from RNA transcripts. For the first round of RT-PCR on the TCR CDR3, the HTBI primer set was used together with the Qiagen OneStep RT-PCR kit. A second multiplex PCR round built the libraries, followed by size selection and purification. Libraries were sequenced paired-end with 100 bp reads on an Illumina HiSeq2000. The paper's data handling went like this. SOAPnuke was used to process the raw data, throwing out any read that contained adapters or uncalled bases, had a mean Phred below 15, or lacked an exact constant-primer or identifier match. High-quality paired reads were merged with COPE v1.2.5, and unique nucleotide sequences were defined as clonotypes. MiTCR v1.1 was used to align clonotypes to the IMGT TRBV, TRBD and TRBJ reference segments. The analysis included only V-J combinations with a frequency above 0.0001, which together covered more than 99% of the repertoires. The TCS score was defined as the ratio of F50 (clonal expansion) to E x V (chaos), calculated using BLOSUM62-based TCRdist between CDR3 peptides within each V-J. Welch's t-statistics and random forest reduced roughly 530 V-J features to 13, which were used in a naive Bayes classifier (R e1071). The public reads were run again by TCRdb, first through fastp at Q25 and then through MiXCR, and only productive beta chains were kept. Rows with a matching CDR3 protein are joined into one entry that keeps the most common DNA and genes. V and J calls and clone size were set by TCRdb, not the authors. The sample table records around 340,000 distinct CDR3 sequences; over 20% of these occur just once. About 50% of the sample belongs to the ten largest clones.

CDR1 is given as KGHSH and CDR2 as LQKENI, both from the germline V gene. V and J are trimmed by 3 bases and 4 bases, and the gene matches miss 7 bases of the junction. The CDR3 goes from the cysteine to the phenylalanine over 15 residues. Left in the record is the CDR3 DNA by itself, 45 bases read in frame from the first base. This clonotype was found many times. The antigen it recognizes is unknown. Per-base qualities were not stored, and no clone one base away is much larger. In this chain, TRBV18 is recombined with TRBJ1-1; 8 bases in between match TRBD1. Sequencing used blood. The source is a woman aged 45-65 years with Graves' hyperthyroidism. The DNA is as follows: TGTGCCAGCTCACCGGAGGACAGGGCAGCCACTGAAGCTTTCTTT. Its translation reads: CASSPEDRAATEAFF.